The 25 T cell receptor beta chains listed next were all sequenced from one sample in a study of cytomegalovirus exposure and HLA in healthy donors. A multiplex PCR was run with 60 Vbeta primers and 13 Jbeta primers. TCRdb's table, derived via immunoSEQ multiplex PCR, lists solely in-frame clones and lacks some. The data show around 170,000 clones, more than 75% seen once. Sequencing was carried out using PBMCs. These receptors originate from a woman aged 25-40 years in good health and CMV-seropositive.

The chain carries TRBV10-3 and TRBJ2-1; TRBD1 might be the D (10 bases). The CDR3 is 17 amino acids. CDR1 is ENHRY and CDR2 is SYGVKD in the germline V gene. The V end lost 7 bases, the J end lost 7 bases, and 26 bases lay between the germline ends. CDR3: CAIKDRGMAGGLNEQFF. CDR3 DNA sequence: TGTGCCATCAAGGACAGGGGGATGGCGGGGGGGTTAAATGAGCAGTTCTTC.

This clone has a single count. DNA of the CDR3: TGTGCCACCTCCGTTGAGGGACAAGAGACCCAGTACTTC. Its protein product is CATSVEGQETQYF. The chain uses TRBV4-2 and TRBJ2-5, with D perhaps matching TRBD2 (5 bases). CDR1 and CDR2 (germline): LGHNA, YNFKEQ. This CDR3 region has 13 residues. Trimming shortened V by 10 bases and J by 2 bases, and 14 bases separated the two germline ends.

The rearrangement joins TRBV11-3 to TRBJ2-5; D remains unclear. The V and J ends lost 1 base and 2 bases respectively, with 11 bases between them. The CDR3 sequence is 15 residues long. Germline V gene data show CDR1 as SGHNT and CDR2 as YENEEA. The CDR3 reads CASSLVPGSQETQYF. CDR3 bases: TGTGCCAGCAGCTTAGTGCCCGGTTCTCAAGAGACCCAGTACTTC.

The V gene is TRBV19, the J gene TRBJ2-3; 14 bases line up with TRBD2. Per the germline V gene, CDR1 is LNHDA and CDR2 is SQIVND (reference sequence). The CDR3 totals 21 residues. Trimming cost V 0 bases and J 3 bases; bases outside gene matches: 14. In nucleotides, the CDR3 is TGTGCCAGTAGTATAGACCCCAACCCCGGACTAGCGGGGGGTCTGACAGATACGCAGTATTTT. Translated, it gives CASSIDPNPGLAGGLTDTQYF.

J is TRBJ1-4 and V is TRBV4-1, with D tentatively TRBD1 (6 bases). The germline V gene encodes CDR1 MGHRA and CDR2 YSYEKL. This CDR3 is 14 amino acids long. With 3 bases removed from V and 5 bases from J, the gap between germline ends came to 10 bases. Written as DNA, the CDR3 is TGCGCCAGCAGCCAGACAGGCGGCAATGAAAAACTGTTTTTT. As protein: CASSQTGGNEKLFF.

CDR3: CASSDSKGRNTGELFF. DNA for the CDR3: TGTGCCAGCAGTGACTCGAAAGGGAGAAACACCGGGGAGCTGTTTTTT. The V call is TRBV6-4, the J call TRBJ2-2; D is possibly TRBD2 (5 bases). The V gene lost 0 bases and the J gene lost 2 bases, with 10 bases spanning the gap. Germline CDR1 is MRHNA and CDR2 is SNTAGT. The CDR3 spans 16 residues.

The rearrangement uses TRBV2 and TRBJ1-5, with TRBD1 identical over 7 bases. Germline values: CDR1 SNHLY, CDR2 FYNNEI. V was clipped by 6 bases and J by 6 bases; unmatched bases: 5. The CDR3 has 13 amino acids. DNA of the CDR3: TGTGCCAGCAGGAAAGAGGGGGCTCAGCCCCAGCATTTT. Translation gives CASRKEGAQPQHF.

This chain uses TRBV9 with TRBJ2-2, with 9 positions matching TRBD2. Germline CDR1 is SGDLS and CDR2 is YYNGEE. V was pared by 5 bases and J by 3 bases, with 5 bases of the junction left unmatched. The CDR3 is made up of 15 amino acids. The CDR3 here is CASRPSGVYTGELFF. For the CDR3, the DNA is TGTGCCAGCAGACCTAGCGGGGTCTACACCGGGGAGCTGTTTTTT.

Turning to this clone: Likely a read error: the CDR3 ends without its conserved phenylalanine or tryptophan. This chain joins TRBV27 and TRBJ2-7; tentative D call: TRBD1 (6 bases). V was trimmed by 6 bases and J by 4 bases, leaving 22 bases between them. Germline CDR1 is MNHEY and CDR2 is SMNVEV (reference sequence). This CDR3 is built from 16 residues. CDR3 bases: TGTGCCAGCAGCACGTTCCAGGGGCGCTTCGAGTACGAGCAGTACCTC. Its translation is CASSTFQGRFEYEQYL.

The chain joins TRBV11-2 to TRBJ2-3, with 9 bases identical to TRBD2. Per the germline V gene, CDR1 is SGHAT and CDR2 is FQNNGV. The CDR3 runs to 16 residues. With V trimmed by 2 bases and J by 2 bases, 5 bases remained unmatched. CDR3 sequence (DNA): TGTGCCAGCAGCTTAATGCGGGGGGGCCCCACAGATACGCAGTATTTT. It specifies CASSLMRGGPTDTQYF. The full variable domain, with the rest looked up from reference TRBV11-2 and TRBJ2-3, is EAGVAQSPRYKIIEKRQSVAFWCNPISGHATLYWYQQILGQGPKLLIQFQNNGVVDDSQLPKDRFSAERLKGVDSTLKIQPAKLEDSAVYLCASSLMRGGPTDTQYFGPGTRLTVL.

The chain employs TRBV13 and TRBJ2-5, with 7 bases identical to TRBD1. The V gene end was trimmed by 1 base and the J gene end by 5 bases; junction bases not matched to a gene: 1. This CDR3 comprises 13 residues. The germline gives CDR1 PRHDT, CDR2 FYEKMQ (reference sequence). The CDR3 spells CASSLDRGETQYF. In nucleotides, the CDR3 is TGTGCCAGCAGCTTAGACAGGGGTGAGACCCAGTACTTC.

The chain is built from TRBV7-2 and TRBJ1-4, with D maybe TRBD1 (6 bases). Germline values: CDR1 SGHTA, CDR2 FQGNSA. V gave up 5 bases and J gave up 8 bases, with 15 bases separating them. CDR3 length: 14 residues. The CDR3 protein is CASSPPGGQEKLFF. The CDR3 DNA is TGTGCCAGCAGCCCCCCCGGGGGGCAGGAAAAACTGTTTTTT.

The chain couples TRBV27 to TRBJ2-3, with 8 bases matching TRBD2. Germline lookup yields CDR1 MNHEY and CDR2 SMNVEV (reference sequence). This CDR3 spans 16 amino acids. Trimming at V came to 8 bases and at J to 6 bases, leaving 16 bases not matched to a gene. Here the CDR3 reads CASSTSTGGGRDTQYF. CDR3 DNA sequence: TGTGCCAGCTCCACCTCGACGGGGGGGGGTCGGGATACGCAGTATTTT.

The rearrangement links TRBV4-2 to TRBJ1-2; possibly TRBD1 for D (5 bases). V lost 4 bases and J 6 bases, leaving 12 bases between the germline ends. Germline lookup yields CDR1 LGHNA and CDR2 YNFKEQ. The CDR3 is 13 amino acids. CDR3 coding DNA: TGTGCCAGCAGCCGAGTGGAGGGGCATGGCTACACCTTC. It yields the protein CASSRVEGHGYTF.

This clone was recorded only once. The CDR3 coding sequence is TGTGCCAGCTCACCTACGGACAGGGCAAATGAAAAACTGTTTTTT. Protein product: CASSPTDRANEKLFF. The chain uses TRBV18 and TRBJ1-4, with 8 bases lining up with TRBD1. This CDR3 contains 15 residues. From germline, CDR1 is KGHSH and CDR2 LQKENI. V lost 3 bases to trimming and J lost 5 bases; unmatched junction nucleotides: 5.

The V and J genes are TRBV19 and TRBJ1-6; TRBD1 agrees at 7 bases. Germline CDR1 LNHDA, CDR2 SQIVND (reference sequence). This CDR3 is 14 amino acids long. With V trimmed by 5 bases and J by 9 bases, 7 bases remained unmatched. CDR3 amino acids: CASSGGQSPSPLHF. The CDR3 DNA reads as TGTGCCAGTAGTGGGGGACAGTCCCCTTCACCCCTCCACTTT.

This rearrangement joins TRBV9 to TRBJ2-2; TRBD2 might be the D (5 bases). V shed 3 bases and J shed 2 bases, with 17 bases lying between them. The CDR3 runs 17 residues. Germline V lookup: CDR1 SGDLS, CDR2 YYNGEE. The chain's CDR3 is CASSDHNAGLNTGELFF. The DNA of the CDR3 is TGTGCCAGCAGCGACCACAACGCGGGTCTAAACACCGGGGAGCTGTTTTTT.

The V and J genes are TRBV7-9 and TRBJ2-7, with D tentatively TRBD1 (6 bases). The V gene lost 5 bases and the J gene lost 5 bases, with 13 bases spanning the gap. Germline V gene data show CDR1 as SEHNR and CDR2 as FQNEAQ (reference sequence). The CDR3 is made up of 13 amino acids. In DNA form, the CDR3 reads TGTGCCAGCAGCCCGCGACAGGTCCACGAGCAGTACTTC. It translates to CASSPRQVHEQYF.

This chain uses TRBV28 with TRBJ2-3, with D uncertain. This CDR3 is 12 amino acids long. Deletions cut 7 bases from V and 0 bases from J, with 5 bases between. Germline V gene lookup returns CDR1 MDHEN and CDR2 SYDVKM. CDR3 bases: TGTGCCAGCACTCCGAGCACAGATACGCAGTATTTT. As protein: CASTPSTDTQYF.

The J gene is TRBJ2-2, the V gene TRBV11-3, with 7 positions matching TRBD2. The CDR3 consists of 13 residues. After removal of 5 bases from V and 4 bases from J, the junction contained 1 base not matched to a gene. Germline CDR1 reads SGHNT; CDR2 reads YENEEA. The CDR3 DNA reads as TGTGCCAGCAGCCCGGGGGGCACCGGGGAGCTGTTTTTT. This sequence encodes CASSPGGTGELFF. The variable domain in full, completed from reference TRBV11-3 and TRBJ2-2, reads EAGVVQSPRYKIIEKKQPVAFWCNPISGHNTLYWYLQNLGQGPELLIRYENEEAVDDSQLPKDRFSAERLKGVDSTLKIQPAELGDSAVYLCASSPGGTGELFFGEGSRLTVL.

The V and J genes are TRBV11-3 and TRBJ1-6, with a weak D call TRBD1 (5 bases). The length of the CDR3 is 15 residues. V lost 7 bases, J lost 0 bases, and 10 bases lay in between. CDR1 and CDR2 from the germline V gene are SGHNT and YENEEA. CDR3 DNA: TGTGCCAGCAATCAGGGACTCTCCTATAATTCACCCCTCCACTTT. Translation: CASNQGLSYNSPLHF. The variable domain in full, with the rest retrieved from reference TRBV11-3 and TRBJ1-6, is EAGVVQSPRYKIIEKKQPVAFWCNPISGHNTLYWYLQNLGQGPELLIRYENEEAVDDSQLPKDRFSAERLKGVDSTLKIQPAELGDSAVYLCASNQGLSYNSPLHFGNGTRLTVT.

This clone was observed once. The junction shows a germline mismatch at one end, possibly a read error. The chain has TRBV7-9 and TRBJ1-2; D possibly corresponds to TRBD1 (6 bases). The CDR3 runs 13 residues. Per germline, CDR1 SEHNR and CDR2 FQNEAQ (reference sequence). CDR3 sequence reads: CSSSPRGNDGYTF. CDR3 in DNA: TGTTCCAGCAGCCCCAGGGGAAATGATGGCTACACCTTC.

V gene TRBV28 combines with J gene TRBJ1-5; a weak D match, TRBD1 (6 bases). The CDR3 loop spans 15 amino acids. Germline V gene sequence: CDR1 MDHEN, CDR2 SYDVKM. Trimming removed 2 bases at V and 0 bases at J, with 8 bases between. This CDR3 is CASSLRRGSNQPQHF. The CDR3 DNA is TGTGCCAGCAGTTTACGCAGGGGTAGCAATCAGCCCCAGCATTTT.

J is TRBJ1-5 and V is TRBV15, with D tentatively TRBD1 (5 bases). The CDR3 contains 15 residues. Germline CDR1 and CDR2: LNHNV and YYDKDF (reference sequence). Trimming removed 1 base at V and 2 bases at J, with 9 bases between. The CDR3 DNA reads TGTGCCACCAGCAGAGCAGGGTCCGGCAATCAGCCCCAGCATTTT. Its translation is CATSRAGSGNQPQHF.

This chain connects TRBV28 to TRBJ1-2; D unclear. Germline V gives CDR1 MDHEN, CDR2 SYDVKM. The CDR3 is made up of 13 amino acids. Trimming removed 6 bases at V and 2 bases at J, with 10 bases between. In nucleotides, the CDR3 is TGTGCCAGCAGCCTCACTATGAACTATGGCTACACCTTC. Its protein is CASSLTMNYGYTF.